Given below is one T cell receptor (beta chain) in context. V was pared by 0 bases and J by 2 bases, with 3 bases of the junction left unmatched. The CDR3 is 15 residues long. Per germline, CDR1 KGHSH and CDR2 LQKENI. These data originate in a study of shared T cell receptors in the human thymus. The protocol was immunoSEQ multiplex PCR, while the TCRdb copy is restricted to in-frame clones and leaves out a portion. The profile shows hundreds of thousands of clones, more than 85% of them singletons. The sequenced material came from thymocytes. This chain connects TRBV18 to TRBJ1-1, with 7 positions matching TRBD1. The receptor was derived from a human donor. For the CDR3, the DNA is TGTGCCAGCTCACCACCGGCAGGGGGAAACACTGAAGCTTTCTTT. Translated: CASSPPAGGNTEAFF. Filled out from reference TRBV18 and TRBJ1-1, the complete variable domain reads NAGVMQNPRHLVRRRGQEARLRCSPMKGHSHVYWYRQLPEEGLKFMVYLQKENIIDESGMPKERFSAEFPKEGPSILRIQQVVRGDSAAYFCASSPPAGGNTEAFFGQGTRLTVV.